This TCR beta chain stems from a study of T-cell reconstitution after alpha-beta-depleted transplantation in children. The CDR3 runs 14 residues. Trimming stripped 5 bases from V and 4 bases from J, with 9 bases between. Germline V CDR1 and CDR2: SGHVS, FNYEAQ. During its preparation, the TCRbeta library received unique molecular identifiers. TCRdb passed the PCR reads through MiXCR, listing each CDR3 protein once. Of around 670,000 distinct CDR3 sequences listed, 10% to 15% are singletons. Details on this clonotype: Its antigen is not identified.

Study-level results: At around two months after transplant, the alpha-beta T cells were reportedly derived from several hundred expanded clones that came from non-depleted graft cells. At one year after transplant, newly produced T cells mostly accounted for T-cell counts and diversity. Surviving recipient T cells and thymic progenitors underlay high day-60 TCRbeta diversity in some patients.

Source: PBMCs, taken before TCRalphabeta/CD19-depleted stem cell transplant. The chain couples TRBV7-6 to TRBJ2-6; D is unresolved. This receptor was taken from a girl aged 2 to 9 with congenital amegakaryocytic thrombocytopenia, due to receive a stem cell transplant. Here the CDR3 DNA reads TGTGCCAGCAGCCAGCAAACCGGGGCCAACGTCCTGACTTTC. This sequence encodes CASSQQTGANVLTF. Supplemented by reference TRBV7-6 and TRBJ2-6, the full variable domain reads GAGVSQSPRYKVTKRGQDVALRCDPISGHVSLYWYRQALGQGPEFLTYFNYEAQQDKSGLPNDRFSAERPEGSISTLTIQRTEQRDSAMYRCASSQQTGANVLTFGAGSRLTVL.